This record concerns one T cell receptor (beta chain) sequence. The data are from a study of OX40 agonist ivuxolimab in advanced cancers. In germline, CDR1 is SGHAT, CDR2 FQNNGV. The V segment lost 4 bases and the J segment 5 bases; nucleotides outside the gene matches: 3. The CDR3 is 13 amino acids. Profiling relied on immunoSEQ multiplex PCR, and the TCRdb table lists in-frame clones only, not all of them. The data show 83,000 or so clones, 80% to 90% seen once. This sequence was found in an adult with an advanced solid tumor such as melanoma, head and neck, liver or kidney cancer. The sequences come from CD4+ or CD8+ T cells sorted from blood, collected in a trial of the OX40 agonist ivuxolimab. V and J are TRBV11-2 and TRBJ2-5; 8 nucleotides align to TRBD1. This CDR3 is CASSSGGAETQYF. In DNA form, the CDR3 reads TGTGCCAGCAGCTCAGGGGGCGCGGAGACCCAGTACTTC.